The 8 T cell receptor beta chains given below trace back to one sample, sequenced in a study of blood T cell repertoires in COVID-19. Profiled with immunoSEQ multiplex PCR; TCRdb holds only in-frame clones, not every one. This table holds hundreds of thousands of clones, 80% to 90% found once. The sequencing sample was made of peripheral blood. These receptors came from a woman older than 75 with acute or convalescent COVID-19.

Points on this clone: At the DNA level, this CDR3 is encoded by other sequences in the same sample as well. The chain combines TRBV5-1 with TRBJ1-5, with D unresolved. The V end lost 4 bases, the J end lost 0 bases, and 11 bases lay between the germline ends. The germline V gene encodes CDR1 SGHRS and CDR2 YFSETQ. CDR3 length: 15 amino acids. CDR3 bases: TGCGCCAGCAGCCTAGGCGCAAGTAGCAATCAGCCCCAGCATTTT. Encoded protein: CASSLGASSNQPQHF.

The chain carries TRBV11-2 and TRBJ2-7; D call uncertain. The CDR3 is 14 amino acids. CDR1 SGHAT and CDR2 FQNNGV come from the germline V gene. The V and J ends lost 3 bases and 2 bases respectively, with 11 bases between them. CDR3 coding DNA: TGTGCCAGCAGCTTTAACCGGGTGGCCTACGAGCAGTACTTC. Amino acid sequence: CASSFNRVAYEQYF.

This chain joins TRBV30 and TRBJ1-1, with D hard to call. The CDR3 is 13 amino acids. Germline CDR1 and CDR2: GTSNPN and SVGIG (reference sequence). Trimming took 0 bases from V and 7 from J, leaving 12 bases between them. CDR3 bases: TGTGCCTGGAGTGTACAGTTTGAACGTGAAGCTTTCTTT. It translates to CAWSVQFEREAFF.

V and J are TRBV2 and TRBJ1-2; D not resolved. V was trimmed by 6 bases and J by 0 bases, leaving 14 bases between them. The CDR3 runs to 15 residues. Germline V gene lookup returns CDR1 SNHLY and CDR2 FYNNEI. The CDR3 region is CASSSGRFANYGYTF. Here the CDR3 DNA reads TGTGCCAGCAGCTCTGGGAGATTCGCTAACTATGGCTACACCTTC.

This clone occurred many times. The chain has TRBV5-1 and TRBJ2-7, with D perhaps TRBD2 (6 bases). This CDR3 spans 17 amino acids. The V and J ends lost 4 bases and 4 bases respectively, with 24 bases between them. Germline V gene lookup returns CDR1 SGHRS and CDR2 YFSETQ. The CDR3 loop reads CASSPRGGANKPYEQYF. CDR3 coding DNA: TGCGCCAGCAGCCCCCGAGGCGGGGCCAATAAACCATACGAGCAGTACTTC.

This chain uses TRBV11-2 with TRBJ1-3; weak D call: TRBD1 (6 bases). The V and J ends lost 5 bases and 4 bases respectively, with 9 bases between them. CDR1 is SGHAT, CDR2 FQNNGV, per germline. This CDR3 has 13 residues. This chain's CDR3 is CASSLGTGNTIYF. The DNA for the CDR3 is TGTGCCAGCAGCCTAGGGACAGGAAACACCATATATTTT.

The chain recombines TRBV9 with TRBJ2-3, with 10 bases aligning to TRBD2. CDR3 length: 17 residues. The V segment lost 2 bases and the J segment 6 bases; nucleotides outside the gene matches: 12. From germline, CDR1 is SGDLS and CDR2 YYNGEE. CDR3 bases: TGTGCCAGCAGCGTCGAGACTAGCGGGCGGCTCGCGGATACGCAGTATTTT. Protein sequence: CASSVETSGRLADTQYF.

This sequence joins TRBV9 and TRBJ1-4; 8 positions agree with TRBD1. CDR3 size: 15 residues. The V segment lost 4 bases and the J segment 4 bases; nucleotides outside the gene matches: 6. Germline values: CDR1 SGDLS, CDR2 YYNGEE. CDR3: CASSNGQGLNEKLFF. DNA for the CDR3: TGTGCCAGCAGCAACGGACAGGGACTTAATGAAAAACTGTTTTTT.